The 18 T cell receptor beta chains listed next were all sequenced from one sample in a study of control samples from healthy donors and cancer patients. The repertoire was sequenced with immunoSEQ multiplex PCR; TCRdb's copy has only in-frame clones and lacks some. The sample carries approximately 150,000 clones, approximately 92% recorded once. Sequencing was done on a sample of blood. The receptors come from a man aged 25 to 45 in good health.

The chain links TRBV2 to TRBJ2-3, with D possibly matching TRBD1 (5 bases). Germline CDR1 SNHLY, CDR2 FYNNEI. The CDR3 length is 12 residues. Deletions cut 6 bases from V and 5 bases from J, with 9 bases between. In DNA form, the CDR3 reads TGTGCCAGCAGGGCCACAGGAGATACGCAGTATTTT. Amino acids: CASRATGDTQYF.

This chain links TRBV7-3 with TRBJ2-3; 8 nucleotides agree with TRBD2. This CDR3 has 16 residues. Germline V lookup: CDR1 SGHTA, CDR2 FQGTGA. V was clipped by 0 bases and J by 3 bases; unmatched bases: 5. The CDR3 is CASSLTSGVGTDTQYF. Written as DNA, the CDR3 is TGTGCCAGCAGCTTAACTAGCGGGGTCGGTACAGATACGCAGTATTTT.

The rearrangement uses TRBV2 and TRBJ1-4; D ambiguous. Germline CDR1 SNHLY, CDR2 FYNNEI. V lost 7 bases and J lost 8, with 14 bases in between. There are 13 residues in the CDR3. The CDR3 nucleotides are TGTGCCAGCAACCCAGACCTCGGGGAAAAACTGTTTTTT. Protein sequence: CASNPDLGEKLFF. Using reference TRBV2 and TRBJ1-4 for the parts outside the CDR3, the full variable domain is EPEVTQTPSHQVTQMGQEVILRCVPISNHLYFYWYRQILGQKVEFLVSFYNNEISEKSEIFDDQFSVERPDGSNFTLKIRSTKLEDSAMYFCASNPDLGEKLFFGSGTQLSVL.

The chain joins TRBV27 to TRBJ1-1; weak D call: TRBD1 (6 bases). The CDR3 contains 14 residues. Germline V gene lookup returns CDR1 MNHEY and CDR2 SMNVEV (reference sequence). V was pared by 2 bases and J by 5 bases, with 12 bases between. This chain's CDR3 is CASSLRGRITEAFF. CDR3 nucleotides: TGTGCCAGCAGTTTAAGGGGGAGGATAACTGAAGCTTTCTTT.

This clone has just one count. This chain uses TRBV27 with TRBJ1-4, with D maybe TRBD1 (6 bases). This CDR3 has 15 residues. Germline lookup yields CDR1 MNHEY and CDR2 SMNVEV (reference sequence). Trimming removed 1 base at V and 8 bases at J, with 14 bases between. The CDR3 here is CASSLYSGAQEKLFF. In nucleotides, the CDR3 is TGTGCCAGCAGTTTATATTCAGGGGCGCAAGAAAAACTGTTTTTT.

The chain employs TRBV3-1 (or the pseudogene TRBV3-2) and TRBJ2-2, with 9 bases aligning to TRBD2. Trimming cost V 1 base and J 6 bases; bases outside gene matches: 6. CDR1 is LGHDT, CDR2 YNNKEL, per germline (reference sequence). The CDR3 loop spans 16 amino acids. For the CDR3, the DNA is TGTGCCAGCAGCCAAGTTGTGCTAGCGGGACCCGGGGAGCTGTTTTTT. Its protein is CASSQVVLAGPGELFF.

This chain connects TRBV5-1 to TRBJ2-7; 8 bases match TRBD1. Trimming at V came to 0 bases and at J to 5 bases, leaving 7 bases not matched to a gene. The CDR3 is 15 residues long. Germline-derived CDR1 and CDR2 are SGHRS and YFSETQ. CDR3: CASSLGQGAVDEQYF. CDR3 bases: TGCGCCAGCAGCTTGGGGCAGGGGGCCGTCGACGAGCAGTACTTC.

This sequence joins TRBV7-9 and TRBJ1-4; 10 bases are a match to TRBD1. V lost 5 bases, J lost 10 bases, and 13 bases stayed unmatched. In germline, CDR1 is SEHNR, CDR2 FQNEAQ (reference sequence). The CDR3 totals 16 residues. CDR3 bases: TGTGCCAGCAGCCCCCGGGACAGGGGTTTTCATGGAAAACTGTTTTTT. It codes for CASSPRDRGFHGKLFF.

V and J are TRBV7-9 and TRBJ1-2; the D gene is possibly TRBD1 (5 bases). Per the germline V gene, CDR1 is SEHNR and CDR2 is FQNEAQ (reference sequence). This CDR3 region has 15 residues. V lost 1 base and J 1 base, leaving 10 bases between the germline ends. In DNA form, the CDR3 reads TGTGCCAGCAGCTTAGGTCAGGGCCATAACTATGGCTACACCTTC. It encodes CASSLGQGHNYGYTF.

Comment on this clone: The same CDR3 arises from other DNA sequences in this sample as well. The chain uses TRBV5-1 and TRBJ2-7; 12 nucleotides align to TRBD1. CDR1 and CDR2 from the germline V gene are SGHRS and YFSETQ. This CDR3 contains 15 residues. V lost 0 bases, J lost 7 bases, and 5 bases stayed unmatched. CDR3 loop: CASSLGGQGAREQYF. The CDR3 DNA is TGCGCCAGCAGCTTGGGGGGACAGGGGGCGCGGGAGCAGTACTTC.

The gene calls are TRBV28 and TRBJ1-2; weak D call: TRBD1 (5 bases). The CDR3 sequence is 15 residues long. From germline, CDR1 is MDHEN and CDR2 SYDVKM. V was shortened by 6 bases and J by 5 bases, with 19 bases between the two germline ends. DNA for the CDR3: TGTGCCAGCAGCCTGGGACGGCGCTTGATTTATGGCTACACCTTC. It encodes CASSLGRRLIYGYTF.

The J gene is TRBJ2-4, the V gene TRBV11-2; D might be TRBD2 (5 bases). The CDR3 sequence is 15 residues long. Trimming stripped 0 bases from V and 5 bases from J, with 11 bases between. Germline CDR1 is SGHAT and CDR2 is FQNNGV. CDR3 sequence (DNA): TGTGCCAGCAGCTTAGATTTGCGGGCACAAAACATTCAGTACTTC. Its protein is CASSLDLRAQNIQYF.

V gene TRBV28 combines with J gene TRBJ1-2; D is unclear. Trimming cost V 4 bases and J 6 bases, with 18 bases left between them. CDR1 is MDHEN, CDR2 SYDVKM, per germline. The CDR3 consists of 15 residues. The DNA for the CDR3 is TGTGCCAGCAGTTCCCCGGACGGCGGAGATGATGGCTACACCTTC. Its protein is CASSSPDGGDDGYTF.

This clone is medium-sized (0.01 to 0.1%) in the sample. The chain employs TRBV6-5 and TRBJ2-5, with 8 bases lining up with TRBD2. The trim removed 5 bases at V and 3 bases at J, leaving 5 bases unmatched. Germline V CDR1 and CDR2: MNHEY, SVGAGI. This CDR3 is built from 14 residues. The CDR3 nucleotides read TGTGCCAGCAGTCCTCCGGGAGGGAAAGAGACCCAGTACTTC. This sequence encodes CASSPPGGKETQYF.

This clone came up once. The chain combines TRBV11-2 with TRBJ2-3, with 7 nucleotides matching TRBD2. CDR1 SGHAT and CDR2 FQNNGV come from the germline V gene. There are 14 residues in the CDR3. Losses at the gene ends were 4 bases for V and 2 bases for J; bases not matched to a gene: 3. The CDR3 is CASSWRGFTDTQYF. CDR3 nucleotides: TGTGCCAGCAGCTGGCGGGGGTTCACAGATACGCAGTATTTT.

This chain joins TRBV15 and TRBJ1-1; the D is unclear. Germline lookup yields CDR1 LNHNV and CDR2 YYDKDF (reference sequence). The ends were cut back, 3 bases at V and 4 bases at J, with 9 bases in the middle. This CDR3 is built from 13 residues. The CDR3 coding sequence is TGTGCCACCAGCAGGGGTTTAGGCACTGAAGCTTTCTTT. Its translation is CATSRGLGTEAFF.

The V gene is TRBV5-4, the J gene TRBJ1-2; D is undetermined. CDR1 and CDR2 from the germline V gene are SGHNT and YYREEE (reference sequence). V was shortened by 0 bases and J by 3 bases, with 9 bases between the two germline ends. The CDR3 spans 14 residues. In nucleotides, the CDR3 is TGTGCCAGCAGCTTGGCTGGAGGTTACTATGGCTACACCTTC. Its protein is CASSLAGGYYGYTF.

The chain joins TRBV12-5 to TRBJ1-6; D possibly corresponds to TRBD1 (5 bases). Germline CDR1 reads LGHNT; CDR2 reads FRNRAP. Trimming left V 0 bases short and J 10 bases short, with 13 bases between. The CDR3 has 15 amino acids. CDR3 DNA: TGTGCTAGTGGTTTGGTGGTTTCGGGGGAGTCACCCCTCCACTTT. It is translated as CASGLVVSGESPLHF.